This TCR beta chain comes out of a study of post-analysis software for immune sequencing data. Study-level information: Courses of disease covered relapsing-remitting, secondary progressive and progressive-relapsing multiple sclerosis. Study-wide points: Significantly decreased normalized Chao1 diversity was recorded for multiple sclerosis patients relative to controls. Batch-mates among the samples co-clustered strongly by F measure.

Worth noting for this clonotype: The antigen is not known.

Carried by the TCR beta cDNA libraries were unique molecular identifiers. The T cell input of about 0.85 to 10 million gave about 470,000 cDNA molecules. TCRdb reprocessed the PCR reads with MiXCR, giving one entry per CDR3 protein. The sample has about 150,000 distinct CDR3 sequences; approximately 28% are singletons. This receptor was taken from a girl aged 5 to 17 with multiple sclerosis. The specimen sequenced was blood.

The CDR3 bases are TGTGCCAGCAAAGTGGACAGGGGGCTAAATAATTCACCCCTCCACTTT. It yields the protein CASKVDRGLNNSPLHF. The chain has TRBV12-3 or TRBV12-4 and TRBJ1-6; 11 bases agree with TRBD1. Trimming at V came to 7 bases and at J to 5 bases, leaving 7 bases not matched to a gene. The CDR3 is 16 amino acids.